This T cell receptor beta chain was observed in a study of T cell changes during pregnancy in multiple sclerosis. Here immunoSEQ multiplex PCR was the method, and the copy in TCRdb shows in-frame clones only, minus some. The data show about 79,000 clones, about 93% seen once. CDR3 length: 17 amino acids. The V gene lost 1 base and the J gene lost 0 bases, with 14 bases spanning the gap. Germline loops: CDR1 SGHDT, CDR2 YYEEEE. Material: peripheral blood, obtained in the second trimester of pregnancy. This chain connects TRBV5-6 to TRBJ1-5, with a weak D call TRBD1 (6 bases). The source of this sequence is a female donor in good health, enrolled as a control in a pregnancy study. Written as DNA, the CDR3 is TGTGCCAGCAGCTTGTGGTACAGGGACTATAGCAATCAGCCCCAGCATTTT. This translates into CASSLWYRDYSNQPQHF.